Each of the 24 T cell receptor beta chains below was sequenced from the same sample in a study of response to subunit inactivated influenza vaccine. TCRdb recomputed calls from the RT-PCR reads with MiXCR, one row per CDR3 protein. The sample has over 300,000 distinct CDR3 sequences; 20% to 25% are singletons. The sample was PBMCs from blood, taken roughly 20 months after vaccination. Source of these receptors: a man between 50 and 75 years old who received an inactivated influenza vaccine.

In its sample, this clonotype was seen a few times. The genes are TRBV27 and TRBJ2-3; the match to TRBD2 covers 7 bases. The CDR3 extends over 16 amino acids. The germline V gene encodes CDR1 MNHEY and CDR2 SMNVEV (reference sequence). The V and J ends lost 5 bases and 0 bases, in that order; junction bases with no gene match: 8. Here the CDR3 DNA reads TGTGCCAGCAGTAAACGACTAGCCAGTAGCACAGATACGCAGTATTTT. Its protein is CASSKRLASSTDTQYF.

This clonotype was seen only once. V usage is TRBV4-1 and J usage is TRBJ1-3; D call uncertain. V gave up 8 bases and J gave up 4 bases, with 27 bases separating them. The CDR3 length is 18 residues. Germline V gene sequence: CDR1 MGHRA, CDR2 YSYEKL. The CDR3 nucleotides read TGCGCCAGCGGCCCCCCCCCAAACAGAGCTCATTCCGGAAACACCATATATTTT. Protein: CASGPPPNRAHSGNTIYF.

This CDR3 is CASSSRTGADSEQFF. The CDR3 DNA follows: TGTGCCAGCAGCTCTAGGACAGGGGCGGACAGTGAGCAGTTCTTC. V and J are TRBV11-2 and TRBJ2-1, with 9 bases aligning to TRBD1. Germline V gives CDR1 SGHAT, CDR2 FQNNGV. This CDR3 is 15 amino acids long. V dropped 4 bases and J dropped 9; count of bases not matched to a gene: 10.

The rearrangement links TRBV6-1 to TRBJ1-4; TRBD1 is a possible D gene (6 bases). CDR3 length equals 15 residues. V was shortened by 1 base and J by 7 bases, with 13 bases between the two germline ends. Germline assignment: CDR1 MNHNS and CDR2 SASEGT. The CDR3: CASSEESGVFEKLFF. The CDR3 nucleotides are TGTGCCAGCAGTGAAGAATCAGGGGTTTTTGAAAAACTGTTTTTT.

The rearrangement joins TRBV4-3 to TRBJ1-6; D gene unclear. Trimming stripped 0 bases from V and 9 bases from J, with 12 bases between. Germline loops: CDR1 LGHNA, CDR2 YSLEER. This CDR3 contains 15 residues. The DNA of the CDR3 is TGCGCCAGCAGCCAAGATTGGGTCGGTGGTTCACCCCTCCACTTT. Protein product: CASSQDWVGGSPLHF.

This clonotype was recorded many times. The V gene is TRBV4-2, the J gene TRBJ1-3; unclear D gene. Germline V gene data show CDR1 as LGHNA and CDR2 as YNFKEQ. Between the trimmed V and J ends, which lost 2 bases and 5 bases, there was a span of 10 bases. The CDR3 is 14 residues long. The CDR3 spells CASSQSEARNTIYF. DNA of the CDR3: TGTGCCAGCAGCCAATCCGAGGCCCGAAACACCATATATTTT.

This clonotype was recorded at least ten times. J is TRBJ1-3 and V is TRBV4-2; TRBD1 aligns across 9 bases. Losses at the gene ends were 0 bases for V and 2 bases for J; bases not matched to a gene: 2. Germline CDR1 is LGHNA and CDR2 is YNFKEQ. The CDR3 is made up of 16 amino acids. CDR3 bases: TGTGCCAGCAGCCAAGAAGGGACAGGGCCTGGAAACACCATATATTTT. It codes for CASSQEGTGPGNTIYF.

This clonotype has at least ten counts. V and J are TRBV4-3 and TRBJ1-2; weak D call: TRBD1 (6 bases). Trimming took 2 bases from V and 3 from J, leaving 10 bases between them. From germline, CDR1 is LGHNA and CDR2 YSLEER. The CDR3 length is 14 residues. The DNA of the CDR3 is TGCGCCAGCAGCCAAATGACAGGCTACTATGGCTACACCTTC. Its protein product is CASSQMTGYYGYTF.

The J gene is TRBJ2-2, the V gene TRBV20-1; TRBD2 is a possible D gene (6 bases). Germline-derived CDR1 and CDR2 are DFQATT and SNEGSKA (reference sequence). The CDR3 covers 16 residues. With 0 bases removed from V and 5 bases from J, the gap between germline ends came to 16 bases. The CDR3 coding sequence is TGCAGTGCTAGAGATCGTAGGAGGGCCAGTACCGGGGAGCTGTTTTTT. Protein sequence: CSARDRRRASTGELFF.

This rearrangement joins TRBV7-8 to TRBJ1-4; perhaps TRBD1 as D (6 bases). CDR1 is SGHVS and CDR2 is FQNEAQ in the germline V gene. This CDR3 comprises 16 residues. Trimming removed 0 bases at V and 8 bases at J, with 16 bases between. The CDR3 DNA reads as TGTGCCAGCAGCTTAGCGCGGTGGGGGCAGGGGGAAAAACTGTTTTTT. The encoded protein is CASSLARWGQGEKLFF.

The chain employs TRBV12-3 or TRBV12-4 and TRBJ2-7; possibly TRBD2 for D (5 bases). The CDR3 runs 14 residues. V was trimmed by 7 bases and J by 2 bases, leaving 15 bases between them. The CDR3 DNA follows: TGTGCCAGCACCCAAACCGGGAAAACCTACGAGCAGTACTTC. It translates to CASTQTGKTYEQYF.

The rearrangement uses TRBV2 and TRBJ1-1; 8 positions match TRBD1. The CDR3 has 14 residues. Germline trimming cut 6 bases from V and 6 bases from J; bases unmatched to any gene: 9. In germline, CDR1 is SNHLY, CDR2 FYNNEI. DNA of the CDR3: TGTGCCAGCAGCGATCGGACAGGGTTCGCTGAAGCTTTCTTT. Amino acids: CASSDRTGFAEAFF.

The chain joins TRBV10-3 to TRBJ2-2, with D maybe TRBD2 (5 bases). V was cut by 3 bases and J by 0 bases, with 8 bases left in between. This CDR3 spans 15 amino acids. CDR1 and CDR2 from the germline V gene are ENHRY and SYGVKD. Here the CDR3 reads CAISDSSPNTGELFF. The CDR3, as DNA: TGTGCCATCAGTGATTCTAGCCCGAACACCGGGGAGCTGTTTTTT.

This clonotype was found a few times. The CDR3 nucleotides read TGTGCCACCAGCAGAGATGGGGGGACAGACAGCAATCAGCCCCAGCATTTT. Translated: CATSRDGGTDSNQPQHF. The rearrangement uses TRBV15 and TRBJ1-5, with 7 bases identical to TRBD1. CDR1 is LNHNV and CDR2 is YYDKDF in the germline V gene (reference sequence). The trim removed 0 bases at V and 1 base at J, leaving 6 bases unmatched. CDR3 length equals 17 residues. The variable domain in full, completed from reference TRBV15 and TRBJ1-5, reads DAMVIQNPRYQVTQFGKPVTLSCSQTLNHNVMYWYQQKSSQAPKLLFHYYDKDFNNEADTPDNFQSRRPNTSFCFLDIRSPGLGDTAMYLCATSRDGGTDSNQPQHFGDGTRLSIL.

This sequence joins TRBV5-6 and TRBJ2-7; 8 bases are a match to TRBD1. CDR1 is SGHDT and CDR2 is YYEEEE in the germline V gene. The CDR3 has 15 amino acids. Trimming cost V 4 bases and J 1 base; bases outside gene matches: 7. CDR3 sequence reads: CASSPTGGGSYEQYF. The CDR3 nucleotides are TGTGCCAGCAGCCCAACAGGGGGAGGATCCTACGAGCAGTACTTC. Filled out from reference TRBV5-6 and TRBJ2-7, the complete variable domain reads DAGVTQSPTHLIKTRGQQVTLRCSPKSGHDTVSWYQQALGQGPQFIFQYYEEEERQRGNFPDRFSGHQFPNYSSELNVNALLLGDSALYLCASSPTGGGSYEQYFGPGTRLTVT.

There are a few counts of this clonotype. CDR3 protein: CASSPGGANTGELFF. CDR3 DNA sequence: TGTGCCAGCAGCCCGGGGGGGGCGAACACCGGGGAGCTGTTTTTT. The chain recombines TRBV9 with TRBJ2-2, with 8 bases fitting TRBD2. The germline V gene has CDR1 SGDLS and CDR2 YYNGEE. V dropped 4 bases and J dropped 0; count of bases not matched to a gene: 2. The CDR3 consists of 15 residues.

The table lists this clonotype with a few counts. CDR3 sequence (DNA): TGCGCCAGCTCCAAACTAGCGGGAGCTCCAGATACGCAGTATTTT. Its translation is CASSKLAGAPDTQYF. The rearrangement uses TRBV5-1 and TRBJ2-3; TRBD2 aligns across 11 bases. The CDR3 spans 15 residues. V lost 7 bases and J lost 4; bases outside the gene matches: 8. Germline values: CDR1 SGHRS, CDR2 YFSETQ.

The rearrangement uses TRBV7-9 and TRBJ2-7, with TRBD1 as a possible D gene (6 bases). The CDR3 length is 17 residues. The ends were cut back, 6 bases at V and 4 bases at J, with 25 bases in the middle. Germline CDR1 and CDR2: SEHNR and FQNEAQ (reference sequence). The CDR3 DNA is TGTGCCAGCAGACCGATACCAACCCGGACAGCTTGGTACGAGCAGTACTTC. This encodes CASRPIPTRTAWYEQYF.

The chain couples TRBV20-1 to TRBJ1-5, with D possibly being TRBD1 (5 bases). V lost 6 bases, J lost 1 base, and 10 bases lay in between. Germline loops: CDR1 DFQATT, CDR2 SNEGSKA (reference sequence). CDR3 size: 13 residues. CDR3: CSAKGSSNQPQHF. CDR3 coding DNA: TGCAGTGCGAAGGGGTCCAGCAATCAGCCCCAGCATTTT.

This sequence joins TRBV13 and TRBJ2-3, with 7 bases identical to TRBD1. Germline V gene sequence: CDR1 PRHDT, CDR2 FYEKMQ (reference sequence). V dropped 5 bases and J dropped 4; count of bases not matched to a gene: 12. The CDR3 is made up of 16 amino acids. CDR3 in DNA: TGTGCCAGCAGCACCCGGCAGGGGGTGTACGCAGATACGCAGTATTTT. This encodes CASSTRQGVYADTQYF.

This clonotype was counted between two and nine times. The rearrangement joins TRBV5-6 to TRBJ1-5; D gene unclear. The CDR3 extends over 14 amino acids. Trimming left V 1 base short and J 4 bases short, with 9 bases between. Germline CDR1 is SGHDT and CDR2 is YYEEEE. The CDR3 sequence is CASSLWLDNQPQHF. Here the CDR3 DNA reads TGTGCCAGCAGCTTGTGGCTCGATAATCAGCCCCAGCATTTT.

This clonotype was counted ten times or more. CDR3 residues: CASSAPSNTEAFF. The DNA of the CDR3 is TGTGCCAGCAGCGCACCAAGCAACACTGAAGCTTTCTTT. The chain combines TRBV3-1 with TRBJ1-1; no definite D call. The CDR3 is 13 amino acids. V was clipped by 5 bases and J by 2 bases, with 9 bases between them. The V gene's germline CDR1 is LGHDT and CDR2 YNNKEL (reference sequence).

This sequence joins TRBV20-1 and TRBJ2-7; D remains ambiguous. This CDR3 region has 12 residues. The V gene lost 1 base and the J gene lost 7 bases, with 11 bases spanning the gap. The germline gives CDR1 DFQATT, CDR2 SNEGSKA (reference sequence). The CDR3 DNA sequence: TGCAGTGCTAGAGGTGCTAAGTTTGAGCAGTACTTC. Translation: CSARGAKFEQYF.

This clonotype was detected only a few times. This chain uses TRBV4-3 with TRBJ2-5; weak D call: TRBD2 (6 bases). Per the germline V gene, CDR1 is LGHNA and CDR2 is YSLEER. The CDR3 length is 15 residues. V dropped 0 bases and J dropped 10 bases, with 18 bases sitting between them. CDR3 bases: TGCGCCAGCAGCCAAGATTGGGGGGACGGGGTTGTCCAGTACTTC. It is translated as CASSQDWGDGVVQYF.